This entry lists 20 T cell receptor beta chains sequenced from one sample in a study of blood T cell repertoires in COVID-19. Measured with immunoSEQ multiplex PCR; TCRdb has only the in-frame clones, and not every one. In the table there are fewer than 150,000 clones, around 85% of which are singletons. The sample comprised peripheral blood. The source of these receptors is a human donor in a cohort sampled during active COVID-19.

The chain links TRBV19 to TRBJ1-1, with D perhaps matching TRBD1 (6 bases). CDR3 length equals 12 residues. Germline V lookup: CDR1 LNHDA, CDR2 SQIVND (reference sequence). V lost 3 bases to trimming and J lost 11 bases, with 13 bases between them. Written as DNA, the CDR3 is TGTGCCAGTAGTATCTGGGGGCGCCGGGCTTTCTTT. Its protein is CASSIWGRRAFF.

The chain recombines TRBV5-1 with TRBJ1-2; tentatively, D is TRBD1 (6 bases). CDR1 is SGHRS, CDR2 YFSETQ, per germline. Trimming removed 4 bases at V and 0 bases at J, with 13 bases between. This CDR3 is 15 amino acids long. CDR3 sequence reads: CASSPSGGSNYGYTF. The CDR3 DNA is TGCGCCAGCAGCCCATCTGGGGGCTCTAACTATGGCTACACCTTC.

The V call is TRBV11-2, the J call TRBJ1-1; a possible D gene is TRBD1 (5 bases). V lost 6 bases and J lost 1, with 18 bases in between. The CDR3 length is 16 residues. Germline V gene lookup returns CDR1 SGHAT and CDR2 FQNNGV. The CDR3 reads CASRTPAGRTNTEAFF. The CDR3 coding sequence is TGTGCCAGCAGGACACCGGCGGGACGGACGAACACTGAAGCTTTCTTT.

With regard to this clone: An end of the junction differs from the germline gene, which may be a read error. J is TRBJ2-7 and V is TRBV7-7, with D tentatively TRBD2 (5 bases). CDR1 and CDR2 from the germline V gene are SSHAT and FNYEAQ (reference sequence). The CDR3 spans 15 residues. As DNA, the CDR3 is TGTGCTAGCAGCTTAGCGCTAGCTAGCTTCAACGAGCAGTACTTC. This translates into CASSLALASFNEQYF.

The chain couples TRBV9 to TRBJ1-3; D might be TRBD1 (6 bases). Per germline, CDR1 SGDLS and CDR2 YYNGEE. V was trimmed by 4 bases and J by 0 bases, leaving 11 bases between them. The CDR3 covers 15 residues. The CDR3 reads CASSPRGVSGNTIYF. The CDR3 region has the DNA TGTGCCAGCAGCCCCAGGGGCGTCTCTGGAAACACCATATATTTT.

The V and J genes are TRBV7-2 and TRBJ2-2; no definite D call. The CDR3 has 15 amino acids. Germline V gene data show CDR1 as SGHTA and CDR2 as FQGNSA. V lost 3 bases, J lost 4 bases, and 12 bases lay in between. CDR3 DNA sequence: TGTGCCAGCAGCTTGGTGGCATTCCCCACCGGGGAGCTGTTTTTT. Translation gives CASSLVAFPTGELFF.

The chain has TRBV5-4 and TRBJ1-6; 7 bases are shared with TRBD1. The V gene end was trimmed by 4 bases and the J gene end by 10 bases; junction bases not matched to a gene: 14. Germline lookup yields CDR1 SGHNT and CDR2 YYREEE (reference sequence). There are 16 residues in the CDR3. The chain's CDR3 is CASSRSWRGQGSPLHF. For the CDR3, the DNA is TGTGCCAGCAGCCGATCCTGGAGGGGGCAAGGATCACCCCTCCACTTT.

The chain employs TRBV4-3 and TRBJ2-1; 7 positions agree with TRBD1. CDR3 length: 15 amino acids. Trimming cost V 3 bases and J 5 bases; bases outside gene matches: 7. Germline CDR1 is LGHNA and CDR2 is YSLEER. The CDR3 protein is CASSQAGTAHNEQFF. CDR3 nucleotides: TGCGCCAGCAGCCAGGCAGGGACAGCACACAATGAGCAGTTCTTC.

This chain joins TRBV5-1 and TRBJ1-1; D call uncertain. This CDR3 has 14 residues. The germline V and J ends were trimmed by 0 bases and 9 bases, with 15 bases remaining between them. The germline V gene encodes CDR1 SGHRS and CDR2 YFSETQ. The CDR3 DNA follows: TGCGCCAGCAGCTTGGGACATCCGGCGGGTCAAGCTTTCTTT. It translates to CASSLGHPAGQAFF.

This rearrangement joins TRBV7-2 to TRBJ1-4; D gene ambiguous. Trimming took 1 base from V and 3 from J, leaving 9 bases between them. Germline V gene sequence: CDR1 SGHTA, CDR2 FQGNSA. The CDR3 is made up of 15 amino acids. The CDR3 here is CASSLDGRPNEKLFF. CDR3 sequence (DNA): TGTGCCAGCAGCTTAGATGGCAGGCCTAATGAAAAACTGTTTTTT.

The chain uses TRBV6-4 and TRBJ2-1, with 8 nucleotides matching TRBD2. Germline assignment: CDR1 MRHNA and CDR2 SNTAGT. Losses at the gene ends were 4 bases for V and 0 bases for J; bases not matched to a gene: 8. The CDR3 runs to 17 residues. CDR3 sequence: CASSANRGGSSYNEQFF. The CDR3 DNA follows: TGTGCCAGCAGTGCCAACCGGGGGGGGAGCTCCTACAATGAGCAGTTCTTC.

This sequence joins TRBV7-6 and TRBJ2-2; 10 nucleotides agree with TRBD2. From germline, CDR1 is SGHVS and CDR2 FNYEAQ. J gave up 5 bases and V 7 bases, and 7 bases lay outside the gene matches. The length of the CDR3 is 15 residues. For the CDR3, the DNA is TGTGCCAGCACCAACCTAGCGGGAGTTACCGGGGAGCTGTTTTTT. It yields the protein CASTNLAGVTGELFF.

This clone was seen just once. The rearrangement uses TRBV6-5 and TRBJ1-1, with TRBD1 matching 7 bases. Germline V gives CDR1 MNHEY, CDR2 SVGAGI. With 0 bases clipped from V and 3 bases from J, the junction kept 7 bases outside the gene matches. The CDR3 sequence is 16 residues long. The CDR3 is CASSYSGRGAHTEAFF. CDR3 DNA sequence: TGTGCCAGCAGTTACTCTGGCAGGGGGGCGCACACTGAAGCTTTCTTT.

V is TRBV7-3 and J is TRBJ2-5; maybe TRBD1 (5 bases). Germline assignment: CDR1 SGHTA and CDR2 FQGTGA. The V and J ends lost 5 bases and 5 bases respectively, with 15 bases between them. The length of the CDR3 is 14 residues. The CDR3 coding sequence is TGTGCCAGCAGCCCTCTTGGGGCTGGGGAGACCCAGTACTTC. Translating it yields CASSPLGAGETQYF.

The J gene is TRBJ1-2, the V gene TRBV6-1; no definite D call. The germline CDR1 and CDR2 sequences are MNHNS and SASEGT. The V and J ends lost 2 bases and 4 bases respectively, with 11 bases between them. This CDR3 comprises 14 residues. DNA of the CDR3: TGTGCCAGCAGTGAAACGTCTAGCCTCTATGGCTACACCTTC. It translates to CASSETSSLYGYTF.

J is TRBJ1-1 and V is TRBV5-5, with 7 bases lining up with TRBD1. CDR1 and CDR2 (germline): SGHKS, YYEKEE (reference sequence). Trimming took 3 bases from V and 5 from J; bases not matched to a gene: 7. This CDR3 comprises 14 residues. For the CDR3, the DNA is TGTGCCAGCAGCTGGACAGGTGGGAGGACTGAAGCTTTCTTT. Its translation: CASSWTGGRTEAFF.

This clone showed up just once. This chain joins TRBV7-9 and TRBJ2-5; 13 bases fit TRBD2. Looked up from germline, CDR1 is SEHNR and CDR2 is FQNEAQ (reference sequence). The V gene end was trimmed by 4 bases and the J gene end by 1 base; junction bases not matched to a gene: 9. This CDR3 region has 18 residues. The CDR3 region is CASSSEGGTSGIQETQYF. Written as DNA, the CDR3 is TGTGCCAGCAGCTCGGAGGGGGGGACTAGCGGGATCCAAGAGACCCAGTACTTC.

The chain joins TRBV7-2 to TRBJ2-2; D might be TRBD2 (6 bases). The V gene's germline CDR1 is SGHTA and CDR2 FQGNSA. The CDR3 sequence is 16 residues long. V lost 3 bases and J lost 4, with 15 bases in between. CDR3: CASSFEASGLTGELFF. CDR3 coding DNA: TGTGCCAGCAGCTTCGAGGCGAGCGGGCTCACCGGGGAGCTGTTTTTT.

The chain uses TRBV15 and TRBJ1-5, with 9 positions matching TRBD1. CDR1 LNHNV and CDR2 YYDKDF come from the germline V gene (reference sequence). The CDR3 runs to 15 residues. The junction had 5 bases not matched to a gene; V was cut back by 2 bases and J by 6 bases. The CDR3 coding sequence is TGTGCCACCAGCAGACGCGGACAGGGGAGTCAGCCCCAGCATTTT. Translation gives CATSRRGQGSQPQHF.

The chain combines TRBV24-1 with TRBJ2-1; D possibly corresponds to TRBD2 (6 bases). This CDR3 has 13 residues. Trimming shortened V by 9 bases and J by 7 bases, and 15 bases separated the two germline ends. Germline CDR1 reads KGHDR; CDR2 reads SFDVKD. In nucleotides, the CDR3 is TGTGCCACCCCGGGCGTCCGGGGGAATGAGCAGTTCTTC. Residues: CATPGVRGNEQFF.